This entry lists 21 T cell receptor beta chains sequenced from one sample in a study of blood T cell repertoires in COVID-19 (dated by TCRdb to 2018 to 2020). Library prep was done by the immunoSEQ multiplex PCR assay. TCRdb took over this immuneACCESS table, retaining in-frame rearrangements with V and J assigned. Such tables are incomplete; in checked studies, under half of the missing clones stem from an unresolved V gene, and the remainder is unexplained. Counted in this sample were approximately 90,000 clones; roughly four fifths of them appeared once. 1.2% of the sample comes from the top ten. Sequenced sample: peripheral blood. These receptors were taken from an elderly woman with acute or convalescent COVID-19.

CDR3 protein: CASSRLGQGANQPQHF. CDR3 DNA sequence: TGTGCCAGCAGTCGGCTGGGACAGGGGGCGAACCAGCCCCAGCATTTT. The chain carries TRBV2 and TRBJ1-5; TRBD1 aligns across 12 bases. Germline CDR1 SNHLY, CDR2 FYNNEI. CDR3 length: 16 residues. V trimming: 5 bases; J trimming: 7 bases; junction bases outside the gene matches: 9.

This clone was seen just once. V usage is TRBV20-1 and J usage is TRBJ2-1; 9 bases map to TRBD2. Germline CDR1 is DFQATT and CDR2 is SNEGSKA (reference sequence). The length of the CDR3 is 14 residues. Losses at the gene ends were 3 bases for V and 10 bases for J; bases not matched to a gene: 10. The CDR3 DNA sequence: TGCAGTGCTAGTAGCGGCGGGAGGGCATGGGAGCAGTTCTTC. It is translated as CSASSGGRAWEQFF.

The CDR3 loop is CASSFVPGTQYF. The CDR3 DNA follows: TGTGCCAGCAGCTTCGTCCCGGGTACGCAGTATTTT. The V and J genes are TRBV7-9 and TRBJ2-3, with D unresolved. Germline CDR1 is SEHNR and CDR2 is FQNEAQ (reference sequence). This CDR3 has 12 residues. V shed 3 bases and J shed 8 bases, with 9 bases lying between them.

The chain uses TRBV18 and TRBJ2-2; 7 positions agree with TRBD2. Germline values: CDR1 KGHSH, CDR2 LQKENI. There are 16 residues in the CDR3. After removal of 5 bases from V and 3 bases from J, the junction contained 9 bases not matched to a gene. The CDR3 protein is CASSSPGSGDTGELFF. For the CDR3, the DNA is TGTGCCAGCTCATCTCCGGGGAGCGGGGACACCGGGGAGCTGTTTTTT.

The chain links TRBV7-8 to TRBJ2-7, with TRBD1 identical over 7 bases. Germline V gene sequence: CDR1 SGHVS, CDR2 FQNEAQ. V was clipped by 1 base and J by 2 bases; unmatched bases: 11. The CDR3 runs 17 residues. CDR3 region: CASSLERFRDSPYEQYF. In DNA form, the CDR3 reads TGTGCCAGCAGCTTAGAAAGATTCCGGGACAGCCCCTACGAGCAGTACTTC.

This chain uses TRBV27 with TRBJ1-1; D gene ambiguous. CDR3 length: 11 amino acids. Germline CDR1 is MNHEY and CDR2 is SMNVEV (reference sequence). Trimming removed 8 bases from V and 11 bases from J, with 15 bases in between. The CDR3 bases are TGTGCCAGCTTTGGACTCAAGAGGGCTTTCTTT. Translation gives CASFGLKRAFF.

This chain connects TRBV5-1 to TRBJ1-1; D call uncertain. Germline V gene lookup returns CDR1 SGHRS and CDR2 YFSETQ. V dropped 3 bases and J dropped 2 bases, with 11 bases sitting between them. The CDR3 sequence is 14 residues long. The CDR3 DNA follows: TGCGCCAGCAGCTCCGGACGGGAAAACACTGAAGCTTTCTTT. It yields the protein CASSSGRENTEAFF.

The rearrangement joins TRBV3-1 (or the pseudogene TRBV3-2) to TRBJ2-1; 15 bases map to TRBD2. This CDR3 contains 16 residues. CDR1 and CDR2 from the germline V gene are LGHDT and YNNKEL (reference sequence). V gave up 1 base and J gave up 7 bases; unmatched junction bases: 2. The CDR3 sequence: CASSQGGLAGGNEQFF. Here the CDR3 DNA reads TGTGCCAGCAGCCAAGGGGGACTAGCGGGAGGAAATGAGCAGTTCTTC.

The V gene is TRBV9, the J gene TRBJ1-6, with 8 nucleotides matching TRBD1. Germline V gene data show CDR1 as SGDLS and CDR2 as YYNGEE. The CDR3 loop spans 16 amino acids. Losses at the gene ends were 0 bases for V and 7 bases for J; bases not matched to a gene: 6. CDR3 loop: CASSVGTGQENSPLHF. CDR3 in DNA: TGTGCCAGCAGCGTAGGAACGGGACAGGAAAATTCACCCCTCCACTTT.

This clone was observed a single time. The rearrangement links TRBV14 to TRBJ1-1; a weak D match, TRBD1 (5 bases). From germline, CDR1 is SGHDN and CDR2 FVKESK. The CDR3 is made up of 14 amino acids. Trimming shortened V by 1 base and J by 7 bases, and 13 bases separated the two germline ends. The CDR3 nucleotides read TGTGCCAGCAGCCAAGGTGCACAGGTCAGTGAAGCTTTCTTT. This sequence encodes CASSQGAQVSEAFF.

The chain links TRBV4-1 to TRBJ1-1; D perhaps matches TRBD1 (6 bases). CDR3 length equals 15 residues. V was pared by 1 base and J by 5 bases, with 14 bases between. The germline V gene has CDR1 MGHRA and CDR2 YSYEKL. CDR3 nucleotides: TGCGCCAGCAGCCAAGCCCCAGGGGTGGGGACTGAAGCTTTCTTT. Translated: CASSQAPGVGTEAFF.

The rearrangement links TRBV5-1 to TRBJ2-3, with D perhaps TRBD2 (5 bases). Germline loops: CDR1 SGHRS, CDR2 YFSETQ. Trimming left V 8 bases short and J 2 bases short, with 9 bases between. This CDR3 has 12 amino acids. CDR3: CASGGFTDTQYF. The CDR3 nucleotides read TGCGCCAGTGGAGGTTTCACAGATACGCAGTATTTT.

This chain joins TRBV7-8 and TRBJ2-2, with a weak D call TRBD1 (5 bases). Germline values: CDR1 SGHVS, CDR2 FQNEAQ. V lost 0 bases and J 6 bases, leaving 17 bases between the germline ends. CDR3 size: 17 residues. The DNA for the CDR3 is TGTGCCAGCAGCTTAGCGAGGTGGGGCGCATGGGCCGGGGAGCTGTTTTTT. It yields the protein CASSLARWGAWAGELFF.

The chain is built from TRBV4-1 and TRBJ1-1; D might be TRBD1 (6 bases). V was trimmed by 6 bases and J by 0 bases, leaving 17 bases between them. In germline, CDR1 is MGHRA, CDR2 YSYEKL. The CDR3 runs 16 residues. DNA for the CDR3: TGCGCCAGCAGGATAGGGGGGGCGGCCATGAACACTGAAGCTTTCTTT. Translation gives CASRIGGAAMNTEAFF.

V and J are TRBV6-1 and TRBJ1-2; D is possibly TRBD1 (6 bases). V was pared by 0 bases and J by 5 bases, with 22 bases between. The CDR3 spans 18 residues. Germline V gene sequence: CDR1 MNHNS, CDR2 SASEGT. The CDR3 DNA reads TGTGCCAGCAGTGAAGCGCGGGGGGCTTTAAATCCCCTTTATGGCTACACCTTC. Its protein product is CASSEARGALNPLYGYTF.

A remark on this clone: The junction does not match germline at one end; this may be a read error. The chain recombines TRBV6-2 or TRBV6-3 with TRBJ2-5; D remains unclear. The CDR3 spans 12 residues. The V gene's germline CDR1 is MNHEY and CDR2 SVGEGT. The CDR3 DNA follows: TGCGCCAGCAATTATAGCCCAGAGACCCAGTACTTC. It yields the protein CASNYSPETQYF.

J is TRBJ1-2 and V is TRBV6-4, with D possibly being TRBD1 (6 bases). With 3 bases removed from V and 2 bases from J, the gap between germline ends came to 13 bases. This CDR3 has 15 amino acids. Germline assignment: CDR1 MRHNA and CDR2 SNTAGT. CDR3 nucleotides: TGTGCCAGCAGTGATAAAGGACAGACCAACTATGGCTACACCTTC. Its translation is CASSDKGQTNYGYTF.

This chain joins TRBV24-1 and TRBJ1-2, with D uncertain. Trimming cost V 6 bases and J 1 base, with 8 bases left between them. This CDR3 is built from 13 residues. Germline assignment: CDR1 KGHDR and CDR2 SFDVKD. The DNA of the CDR3 is TGTGCCACCAGTCCAGGCTTTAACTATGGCTACACCTTC. Amino acid sequence: CATSPGFNYGYTF.

This clone was seen once. The chain has TRBV10-3 and TRBJ2-1; TRBD2 aligns across 11 bases. The ends lost 3 bases at V and 6 bases at J; junction bases unmatched: 7. The CDR3 is 16 residues long. Germline V CDR1 and CDR2: ENHRY, SYGVKD. CDR3 loop: CAISDLGTSGGNEQFF. The CDR3 nucleotides are TGTGCCATCAGTGATTTGGGAACTAGCGGGGGCAATGAGCAGTTCTTC.

This sequence joins TRBV6-5 and TRBJ1-1; D gene unclear. The V and J ends lost 7 bases and 2 bases respectively, with 11 bases between them. CDR3 length equals 13 residues. In germline, CDR1 is MNHEY, CDR2 SVGAGI. The CDR3 sequence is CASNTGGNTEAFF. The CDR3 DNA reads TGTGCCAGCAATACGGGTGGTAACACTGAAGCTTTCTTT.

This clone was counted a few times. The V call is TRBV14, the J call TRBJ1-2, with D hard to call. The germline V gene has CDR1 SGHDN and CDR2 FVKESK. V shed 0 bases and J shed 8 bases, with 13 bases lying between them. There are 14 residues in the CDR3. Here the CDR3 DNA reads TGTGCCAGCAGCCAAGATCTAGGAGGGTACGGCTACACCTTC. Its translation: CASSQDLGGYGYTF.